This TCR beta chain was captured by sequencing in a study of blood T cell repertoires in COVID-19. Study context: T cells, B-cell-depleted T cells, or PBMCs provided the cDNA or gDNA that served as material.

V gave up 4 bases and J gave up 7 bases; unmatched junction bases: 6. Germline V gene sequence: CDR1 MRHNA, CDR2 SNTAGT. This CDR3 is 14 amino acids long. Using immunoSEQ multiplex PCR, the repertoire was profiled, and TCRdb retains in-frame clones only, with some absent. This table has about 130,000 clones, roughly 79% appearing once. Sequenced input: peripheral blood. The chain uses TRBV6-4 and TRBJ2-3, with 9 bases fitting TRBD1. The TCR was taken from a man older than 75 with acute or convalescent COVID-19. The CDR3 DNA sequence: TGTGCCAGCAGTGTGGGACAGGGCCTCAATACGCAGTATTTT. Its protein is CASSVGQGLNTQYF.